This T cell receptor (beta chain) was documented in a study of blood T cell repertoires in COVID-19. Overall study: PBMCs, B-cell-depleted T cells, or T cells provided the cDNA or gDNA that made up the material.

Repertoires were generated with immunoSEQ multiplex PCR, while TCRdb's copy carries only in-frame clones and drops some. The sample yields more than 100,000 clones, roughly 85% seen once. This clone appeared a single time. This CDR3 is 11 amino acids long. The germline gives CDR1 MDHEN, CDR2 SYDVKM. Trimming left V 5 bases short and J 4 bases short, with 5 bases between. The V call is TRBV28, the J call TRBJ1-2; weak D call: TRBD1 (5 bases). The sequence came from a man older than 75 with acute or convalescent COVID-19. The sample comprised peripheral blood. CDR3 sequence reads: CASSQGYGYTF. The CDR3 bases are TGTGCCAGCAGTCAGGGCTATGGCTACACCTTC.